A single T cell receptor (beta chain) is shown here with its context. Its antigen is unidentified. Assay runs were performed at deep level. TCRdb's copy holds only in-frame clones and misses some; the assay was immunoSEQ multiplex PCR. The repertoire holds about 300,000 clones, with 74% as singletons. The data are from a study of shared clonotypes between healthy human individuals. V lost 0 bases and J 0 bases, leaving 6 bases between the germline ends. Germline assignment: CDR1 SGHRS and CDR2 YFSETQ. The CDR3 is 15 residues long. Study-wide findings and caveats: A handful of donors had around 5% of their naive CD4 clonotypes in common. Clonotype sharing among donors, it was expected, would be affected by sequencing depth.

This clonotype was sampled from a man aged 30 to 45 in good health. The genes are TRBV5-1 and TRBJ1-4; D is unclear. Input material: memory CD4+ T cells sorted from blood. As to subset: CD45RA-negative fraction. The CDR3 coding sequence is TGCGCCAGCAGCTTGGGGATGCCAACTAATGAAAAACTGTTTTTT. This translates into CASSLGMPTNEKLFF. The complete variable domain, with remaining parts taken from reference TRBV5-1 and TRBJ1-4, reads KAGVTQTPRYLIKTRGQQVTLSCSPISGHRSVSWYQQTPGQGLQFLFEYFSETQRNKGNFPGRFSGRQFSNSRSEMNVSTLELGDSALYLCASSLGMPTNEKLFFGSGTQLSVL.